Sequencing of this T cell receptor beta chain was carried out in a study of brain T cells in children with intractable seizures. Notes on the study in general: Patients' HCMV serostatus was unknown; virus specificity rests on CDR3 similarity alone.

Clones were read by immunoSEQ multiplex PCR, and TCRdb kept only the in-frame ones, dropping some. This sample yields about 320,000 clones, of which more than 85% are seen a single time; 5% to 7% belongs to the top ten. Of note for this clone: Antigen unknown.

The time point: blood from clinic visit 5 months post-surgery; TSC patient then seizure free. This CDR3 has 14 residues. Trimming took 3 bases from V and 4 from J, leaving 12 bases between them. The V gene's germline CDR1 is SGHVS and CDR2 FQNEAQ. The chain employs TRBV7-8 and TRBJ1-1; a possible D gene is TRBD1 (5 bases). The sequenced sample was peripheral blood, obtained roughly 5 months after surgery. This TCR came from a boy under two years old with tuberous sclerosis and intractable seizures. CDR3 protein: CASSLGEGITEAFF. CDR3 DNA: TGTGCCAGCAGCTTGGGGGAAGGGATCACTGAAGCTTTCTTT.